The 9 T cell receptor beta chains below all came from one sample that was sequenced in a study of CD8 T cells in Susac syndrome. An amount of RNA that ranged from roughly 0.45 to 1 ug was reverse transcribed with random hexamers. TCRdb re-called the immunoSEQ multiplex PCR reads with MiXCR, one entry per CDR3 protein. Of approximately 160,000 distinct CDR3 sequences listed, roughly 94% are singletons. The sample taken for sequencing was CD4+ T cells from PBMCs. The source is a human donor in good health.

The chain is built from TRBV29-1 and TRBJ2-7; 8 positions agree with TRBD1. V shed 0 bases, J shed 3 bases, and the junction held 1 base outside the gene matches. Germline-derived CDR1 and CDR2 are SQVTM and ANQGSEA. The CDR3 spans 13 residues. CDR3 sequence reads: CSVEDTGGYEQYF. DNA for the CDR3: TGCAGCGTTGAAGATACAGGGGGCTACGAGCAGTACTTC.

This rearrangement joins TRBV15 to TRBJ2-6; 12 bases line up with TRBD2. Trimming took 5 bases from V and 0 from J; bases not matched to a gene: 8. The CDR3 has 19 residues. Germline loops: CDR1 LNHNV, CDR2 YYDKDF (reference sequence). CDR3 sequence: CATSSPGTSGYSGANVLTF. CDR3 DNA: TGTGCCACCAGCTCGCCCGGGACTAGCGGGTACTCTGGGGCCAACGTCCTGACTTTC.

CDR3 protein: CSTRQGSSDTQYF. In DNA, the CDR3 is TGCAGCACCAGACAGGGGTCTTCGGATACGCAGTATTTT. The J gene is TRBJ2-3, the V gene TRBV29-1; 8 bases line up with TRBD1. CDR3 length: 13 residues. Trimming cost V 8 bases and J 6 bases; bases outside gene matches: 10. The V gene's germline CDR1 is SQVTM and CDR2 ANQGSEA.

The gene calls are TRBV10-1 and TRBJ2-1, with TRBD2 matching over 10 bases. Germline V CDR1 and CDR2: WNHNN, SYGVQD (reference sequence). V shed 0 bases and J 5 bases; nucleotides not matched to a gene: 4. This CDR3 has 16 residues. CDR3 region: CASSESVAGGHNEQFF. The CDR3 DNA reads TGCGCCAGCAGTGAGTCCGTAGCGGGAGGACACAATGAGCAGTTCTTC.

This clonotype was found a few times. The V gene is TRBV20-1, the J gene TRBJ1-3; 7 bases line up with TRBD1. Germline V gene data show CDR1 as DFQATT and CDR2 as SNEGSKA (reference sequence). After removal of 3 bases from V and 0 bases from J, the junction contained 2 bases not matched to a gene. The CDR3 is 14 residues long. The CDR3 DNA reads TGCAGTGCTAGTTGGGACAGCTCTGGAAACACCATATATTTT. Translating it yields CSASWDSSGNTIYF.

The chain combines TRBV5-1 with TRBJ2-2; 9 bases fit TRBD1. The V gene end was trimmed by 4 bases and the J gene end by 3 bases; junction bases not matched to a gene: 4. CDR3 size: 15 residues. The germline V gene encodes CDR1 SGHRS and CDR2 YFSETQ. This chain's CDR3 is CASSAGTGHTGELFF. Written as DNA, the CDR3 is TGCGCCAGCAGCGCCGGGACAGGGCACACCGGGGAGCTGTTTTTT.

The chain joins TRBV20-1 to TRBJ2-7; 7 nucleotides align to TRBD1. J was trimmed by 1 base and V by 2 bases; bases with no gene match: 8. Germline V gene sequence: CDR1 DFQATT, CDR2 SNEGSKA (reference sequence). This CDR3 region has 15 residues. The CDR3 DNA reads as TGCAGTGCTAGAACTAACAGGGGCCGTTCCTACGAGCAGTACTTC. It encodes CSARTNRGRSYEQYF.

This clonotype was recorded once. The rearrangement uses TRBV10-3 and TRBJ2-7; D possibly corresponds to TRBD2 (5 bases). Trimming removed 8 bases from V and 0 bases from J, with 11 bases in between. This CDR3 comprises 13 residues. The germline V gene has CDR1 ENHRY and CDR2 SYGVKD. The CDR3 reads CAIQDYFSYEQYF. In nucleotides, the CDR3 is TGTGCCATCCAAGACTACTTCTCCTACGAGCAGTACTTC.

V gene TRBV5-1 combines with J gene TRBJ2-5, with a tentative D call TRBD2 (7 bases). The germline V gene encodes CDR1 SGHRS and CDR2 YFSETQ. The CDR3 runs to 15 residues. Trimming left V 1 base short and J 3 bases short, with 13 bases between. The CDR3 nucleotides are TGCGCCAGCAGCTTGACCAGGGGAGGGGAAGAGACCCAGTACTTC. It encodes CASSLTRGGEETQYF. The complete variable domain, with remaining parts taken from reference TRBV5-1 and TRBJ2-5, reads KAGVTQTPRYLIKTRGQQVTLSCSPISGHRSVSWYQQTPGQGLQFLFEYFSETQRNKGNFPGRFSGRQFSNSRSEMNVSTLELGDSALYLCASSLTRGGEETQYFGPGTRLLVL.